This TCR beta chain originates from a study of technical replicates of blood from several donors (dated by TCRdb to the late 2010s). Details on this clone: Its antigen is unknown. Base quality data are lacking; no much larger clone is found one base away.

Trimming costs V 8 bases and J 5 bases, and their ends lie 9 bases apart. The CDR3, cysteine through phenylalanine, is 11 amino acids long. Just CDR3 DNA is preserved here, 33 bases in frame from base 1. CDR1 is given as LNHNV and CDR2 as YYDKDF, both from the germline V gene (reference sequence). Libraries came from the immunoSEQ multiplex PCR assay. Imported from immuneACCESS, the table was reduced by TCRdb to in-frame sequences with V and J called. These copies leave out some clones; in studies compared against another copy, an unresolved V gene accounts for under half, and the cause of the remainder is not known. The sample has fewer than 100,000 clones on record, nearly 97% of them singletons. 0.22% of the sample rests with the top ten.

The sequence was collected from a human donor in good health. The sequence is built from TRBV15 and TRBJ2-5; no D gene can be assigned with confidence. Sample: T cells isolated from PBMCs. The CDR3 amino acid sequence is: CATGARETQYF. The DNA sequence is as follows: TGTGCCACCGGTGCCCGGGAGACCCAGTACTTC.